The rows below give T cell receptor beta chains drawn from one sample of a study of T cells in Graves' hyperthyroidism and ophthalmopathy. MiXCR was run by TCRdb on the multiplex PCR reads, yielding one entry per CDR3 protein. There are 500,000 to 600,000 distinct CDR3 sequences in the sample; 40% to 55% occur only once, and more than 7.5% lies in the top ten. The sequencing sample was made of peripheral blood or thyroid tissue (not recorded which). These receptors were taken from a woman younger than 30 with Graves' hyperthyroidism. Each CDR3 is given with its conserved first and last residue. D genes are given only for firm matches. Clone size is shown for a subset of rows, as once, few, many or a class of expanded clone.

>TRBV7-8|TRBD1|many|TRBJ2-7
CASSRDRAYEQYF
TGTGCCAGCAGCCGGGACAGGGCCTACGAGCAGTACTTC
>TRBV7-2|.|.|TRBJ2-7
CASSLALDSYEQYF
TGTGCCAGCAGCTTAGCCCTGGATTCCTACGAGCAGTACTTC
>TRBV6-2/TRBV6-3|.|.|TRBJ2-7
CASSWTDPYEQYF
TGTGCCAGCAGTTGGACAGACCCCTACGAGCAGTACTTC
>TRBV7-3|.|.|TRBJ2-2
CASSPPGFDTGELYF
TGTGCCAGCAGCCCCCCGGGGTTCGACACCGGGGAGCTGTACTTC
>TRBV6-2/TRBV6-3|.|.|TRBJ1-1
CASSYSRGRGNTEAFF
TGTGCCAGCAGTTACTCGAGAGGCAGGGGTAACACTGAAGCTTTCTTT
>TRBV27|.|.|TRBJ2-7
CASSGGGSSYEQYF
TGTGCCAGCTCCGGGGGCGGCAGCTCCTACGAGCAGTACTTC
>TRBV20-1|TRBD2|few|TRBJ2-7
CSARGETSGRDYEQYF
TGCAGTGCTAGAGGCGAAACTAGCGGGAGGGACTACGAGCAGTACTTC
>TRBV12-3/TRBV12-4|.|.|TRBJ1-3
CASSLGVYNTIYF
TGTGCCAGCAGTTTAGGGGTATATAACACCATATATTTT
>TRBV7-7|.|.|TRBJ2-5
CASSQGTTETQCF
TGTGCCAGCAGCCAGGGGACTACGGAGACCCAGTGCTTC
>TRBV7-9|.|.|TRBJ2-1
CAGSLAGSYNEQFF
TGTGCCGGCAGCTTGGCCGGGTCCTACAATGAGCAGTTCTTC
>TRBV20-1|.|.|TRBJ2-3
CSARVGADLTDTQYF
TGCAGTGCTAGAGTAGGGGCGGACCTCACAGATACGCAGTATTTT
>TRBV2|.|many|TRBJ1-1
CASSVRGNTEAFF
TGTGCCAGCAGTGTAAGGGGGAACACTGAAGCTTTCTTT
>TRBV20-1|TRBD1|once|TRBJ1-2
CSAGQGSANYGYTF
TGCAGTGCAGGACAGGGGAGTGCTAACTATGGCTACACCTTC
>TRBV20-1|TRBD2|.|TRBJ2-1
CSARGLVYNEQFF
TGCAGTGCTAGGGGACTAGTTTACAATGAGCAGTTCTTC
>TRBV20-1|TRBD2|many|TRBJ2-5
CSARDLASGIQETQYF
TGCAGTGCTAGAGATCTCGCTAGCGGGATTCAAGAGACCCAGTACTTC
>TRBV14|.|.|TRBJ1-2
CASSQQITGGTDGYTF
TGTGCCAGCAGCCAGCAGATCACCGGGGGGACGGATGGCTACACCTTC
>TRBV7-2|.|many|TRBJ1-5
CASSLVHGNQPQHF
TGTGCCAGCAGCTTAGTTCACGGTAATCAGCCCCAGCATTTT
>TRBV15|.|.|TRBJ1-2
CATSRGGSLDYGYTF
TGTGCCACCAGCAGAGGGGGATCTTTGGACTATGGCTACACCTTC
>TRBV7-2|TRBD1|once|TRBJ1-1
CASSWGQGEAFF
TGTGCCAGCAGCTGGGGACAGGGTGAAGCTTTCTTT
>TRBV5-1|.|many|TRBJ1-2
CASSFEGPDGYTF
TGCGCCAGCAGCTTCGAGGGACCGGATGGCTACACCTTC
>TRBV19|.|many|TRBJ1-1
CASIAAMNTEAFF
TGTGCCAGTATTGCCGCTATGAACACTGAAGCTTTCTTT
>TRBV29-1|.|many|TRBJ1-3
CSVVRSGSSGNTIYF
TGCAGCGTTGTGAGGTCAGGGTCCTCTGGAAACACCATATATTTT
>TRBV7-9|.|many|TRBJ1-3
CASSFGRETTIYF
TGTGCCAGCAGCTTCGGACGGGAAACAACCATATATTTT
>TRBV11-3|.|few|TRBJ1-1
CASSSSSRNTEAFF
TGTGCCAGCAGCTCCTCCTCGAGGAACACTGAAGCTTTCTTT
>TRBV4-2|.|.|TRBJ2-3
CASSQDEGGHTDTQYF
TGTGCCAGCAGCCAAGATGAGGGCGGACACACAGATACGCAGTATTTT
>TRBV25-1|.|.|TRBJ1-1
CASSEFGGLGTEAFF
TGTGCCAGCAGTGAATTCGGGGGCCTGGGGACTGAAGCTTTCTTT
>TRBV6-2/TRBV6-3|TRBD2|.|TRBJ2-2
CASRSGKNTGELFF
TGTGCCAGCAGGAGCGGGAAGAACACCGGGGAGCTGTTTTTT
>TRBV5-1|TRBD1|many|TRBJ1-2
CASSPGRGLDYGYTF
TGCGCCAGCAGCCCGGGAAGGGGGCTGGACTATGGCTACACCTTC
>TRBV9|TRBD2|many|TRBJ2-7
CATRTSGREQYF
TGTGCCACCAGGACTAGCGGGAGGGAGCAGTACTTC
>TRBV12-3/TRBV12-4|.|once|TRBJ2-7
CASSDSSGWQYF
TGTGCCAGCAGTGACTCCTCCGGCTGGCAGTACTTC
>TRBV7-3|.|many|TRBJ2-2
CASSLSAGLTGELFF
TGTGCCAGCAGCTTATCAGCAGGGCTCACCGGGGAGCTGTTTTTT
>TRBV5-1|.|many|TRBJ2-2
CASSLGLGRTTGELFF
TGCGCCAGCAGCTTGGGACTGGGACGAACCACCGGGGAGCTGTTTTTT
>TRBV19|.|.|TRBJ2-6
CASSMSGANVLTF
TGTGCCAGTAGTATGTCAGGGGCCAACGTCCTGACTTTC
>TRBV3-1|.|.|TRBJ2-5
CASSQQFQYF
TGTGCCAGCAGCCAACAGTTTCAGTACTTC
>TRBV7-9|.|many|TRBJ1-4
CASSLVLTGEKLFF
TGTGCCAGCAGCTTGGTACTCACGGGTGAAAAACTGTTTTTT
>TRBV28|TRBD1|few|TRBJ1-6
CASSRPRQGSSYNSPLHF
TGTGCCAGCAGCCGACCCCGACAGGGGAGCTCCTATAATTCACCCCTCCACTTT
>TRBV29-1|TRBD2|.|TRBJ2-5
CSVERTSGRPYQETQYF
TGCAGCGTTGAGCGGACTAGCGGGAGGCCTTACCAAGAGACCCAGTACTTC
>TRBV11-3|.|.|TRBJ2-7
CASSQDRRDLPYEQYF
TGTGCCAGCAGCCAAGACCGCCGGGACCTCCCCTACGAGCAGTACTTC
>TRBV10-3|TRBD1|.|TRBJ1-2
CAISGGQGNYGYTF
TGTGCCATCAGTGGGGGACAGGGCAACTATGGCTACACCTTC
>TRBV7-2|.|many|TRBJ2-2
CASSLGVGSGELFF
TGTGCCAGCAGCTTAGGAGTCGGTAGCGGGGAGCTGTTTTTT
>TRBV24-1|TRBD2|.|TRBJ2-3
CATSDSSGRAADTQYF
TGTGCCACCAGTGACTCCAGCGGGAGGGCCGCAGATACGCAGTATTTT
>TRBV29-1|.|many|TRBJ2-3
CSFGLPTDTQYF
TGCAGCTTTGGACTCCCCACAGATACGCAGTATTTT
>TRBV12-3/TRBV12-4|.|many|TRBJ2-5
CASSLGARYLQETQYF
TGTGCCAGCAGTTTAGGGGCGCGGTACCTCCAAGAGACCCAGTACTTC
>TRBV15|.|.|TRBJ1-6
CATSSQRVGSYNSPLHF
TGTGCCACCAGCAGCCAACGGGTGGGCTCCTATAATTCACCCCTCCACTTT
>TRBV7-7|.|.|TRBJ2-5
CASSREGAETQYF
TGTGCTAGCAGCCGAGAGGGCGCAGAGACCCAGTACTTC
>TRBV4-1|TRBD1|few|TRBJ1-5
CASSQGLRTGGQPQHF
TGCGCCAGCAGCCAAGGGTTGAGGACAGGGGGTCAGCCCCAGCATTTT
>TRBV7-3|TRBD2|.|TRBJ2-3
CASSRTSGRTDTQYF
TGTGCCAGCAGCCGGACTAGCGGGAGGACAGATACGCAGTATTTT
>TRBV29-1|TRBD1|.|TRBJ1-2
CSVEEVGQGVYTF
TGCAGCGTTGAAGAGGTGGGACAGGGGGTCTACACCTTC
>TRBV27|TRBD2|.|TRBJ2-7
CASRIGGSYEQYF
TGTGCCAGCAGAATTGGCGGGAGTTACGAGCAGTACTTC
>TRBV27|.|.|TRBJ1-4
CASSLTAPREKLFF
TGTGCCAGCAGTTTAACAGCCCCCCGGGAAAAACTGTTTTTT
>TRBV7-6|TRBD2|.|TRBJ2-7
CASSPGTSVRQEQNYEQYF
TGTGCCAGCAGCCCAGGGACTAGCGTTAGGCAGGAACAAAACTACGAGCAGTACTTC